The TCR beta chain under discussion was sequenced for a study of T cell responses to AZD1222 COVID-19 vaccine. Points from the study as a whole: Donors were largely white British and mainly female; clonal diversity was possibly underestimated.

In the case of this clone: Antigen unknown. A read error may account for a junction end that differs from germline.

Profiling relied on immunoSEQ multiplex PCR, and the TCRdb table lists in-frame clones only, not all of them. The sample carries about 120,000 clones, 86% recorded once. This sequence originates from an adult who received the AZD1222 COVID-19 vaccine. The material sequenced was peripheral blood, taken 28 days after the second AZD1222 dose.

The CDR3 reads CASSPGDSNEKLFF. CDR3 sequence (DNA): TGTGCTAGCAGCCCAGGGGACAGTAATGAAAAACTGTTTTTT. The rearrangement links TRBV7-7 to TRBJ1-4, with TRBD1 matching over 7 bases. The germline V gene has CDR1 SSHAT and CDR2 FNYEAQ (reference sequence). This CDR3 region has 14 residues.